Presented here are 15 T cell receptor beta chains from one specimen sequenced in a study of CD8+ T cells in alopecia areata. It was cDNA, reverse transcribed from extracted RNA, that served as the sequencing template. The protocol was immunoSEQ multiplex PCR, while the TCRdb copy is restricted to in-frame clones and leaves out a portion. The sample records 150,000 to 200,000 clones, about 71% being singletons. Treatment meaning: oral pan-JAK inhibitor, 5-10 mg twice daily. The sequences come from CD4+ T cells sorted from blood, collected at week 4, from a patient treated with tofacitinib. These receptors came from a human donor with alopecia areata.

The chain employs TRBV29-1 and TRBJ1-2; unclear D gene. The CDR3 totals 12 residues. CDR1 and CDR2 (germline): SQVTM, ANQGSEA. V dropped 0 bases and J dropped 5 bases, with 7 bases sitting between them. This chain's CDR3 is CSVEDTRYGYTF. CDR3 bases: TGCAGCGTTGAAGACACGAGATATGGCTACACCTTC.

This clone was counted between two and nine times. The chain joins TRBV4-1 to TRBJ2-7; D is perhaps TRBD2 (6 bases). CDR1 MGHRA and CDR2 YSYEKL come from the germline V gene. The CDR3 contains 15 residues. The V end was cut by 1 base, the J end by 4 bases, with 14 bases between. This CDR3 reads CASSQGDSPLYEQYF. CDR3 DNA sequence: TGCGCCAGCAGCCAAGGGGACTCACCACTTTACGAGCAGTACTTC.

This sequence joins TRBV7-2 and TRBJ1-6, with 7 bases aligning to TRBD1. With 2 bases clipped from V and 7 bases from J, the junction kept 8 bases outside the gene matches. Germline lookup yields CDR1 SGHTA and CDR2 FQGNSA. This CDR3 region has 16 residues. The CDR3 nucleotides read TGTGCCAGCAGCTTACTACAGGGGAGGGCGAATTCACCCCTCCACTTT. Its protein product is CASSLLQGRANSPLHF.

The CDR3, as DNA: TGTGCCAGCAGCTTAAATGACAGGGGGCGCGGCACAGATACGCAGTATTTT. Encoded protein: CASSLNDRGRGTDTQYF. The chain has TRBV11-3 and TRBJ2-3, with TRBD1 matching over 10 bases. Germline values: CDR1 SGHNT, CDR2 YENEEA. The CDR3 is made up of 17 amino acids. J gave up 1 base and V 2 bases, and 6 bases lay outside the gene matches.

V and J are TRBV5-4 and TRBJ2-1; D is possibly TRBD2 (5 bases). The V end was cut by 0 bases, the J end by 6 bases, with 10 bases between. The CDR3 is made up of 14 amino acids. CDR1 is SGHNT, CDR2 YYREEE, per germline (reference sequence). The CDR3 loop reads CASSLERWGNEQFF. The CDR3 DNA sequence: TGTGCCAGCAGCTTGGAGCGGTGGGGCAATGAGCAGTTCTTC.

This clone was seen a handful of times. The V gene is TRBV29-1, the J gene TRBJ2-2; D tentatively reads TRBD1 or TRBD2 (6 bases each). Germline CDR1 reads SQVTM; CDR2 reads ANQGSEA. Between the trimmed V and J ends, which lost 0 bases and 8 bases, there was a span of 19 bases. The CDR3 runs 16 residues. In DNA, the CDR3 is TGCAGCGTTGAAGATCATCGGACAGCGGGCGGAGGGGAGCTGTTTTTT. Translating gives CSVEDHRTAGGGELFF.

The chain has TRBV5-1 and TRBJ1-1; no firm D call. Trimming pared 0 bases from V and 0 bases from J, leaving 9 bases between. CDR3 length: 15 residues. Germline assignment: CDR1 SGHRS and CDR2 YFSETQ. The CDR3 DNA sequence: TGCGCCAGCAGCTTGGCAAGTGGACTGAACACTGAAGCTTTCTTT. Protein product: CASSLASGLNTEAFF.

The chain carries TRBV6-1 and TRBJ2-2; the match to TRBD1 covers 10 bases. The CDR3 contains 15 residues. Trimming cost V 1 base and J 4 bases; bases outside gene matches: 0. In germline, CDR1 is MNHNS, CDR2 SASEGT. CDR3 sequence (DNA): TGTGCCAGCAGTGAAGGGACAGGGGGCACCGGGGAGCTGTTTTTT. This sequence encodes CASSEGTGGTGELFF.

The V call is TRBV30, the J call TRBJ2-1; D might be TRBD2 (6 bases). CDR1 and CDR2 from the germline V gene are GTSNPN and SVGIG (reference sequence). V was shortened by 1 base and J by 9 bases, with 16 bases between the two germline ends. The CDR3 sequence is 14 residues long. CDR3 amino acids: CAWSGRAYGGEQFF. DNA for the CDR3: TGTGCCTGGAGTGGGCGCGCCTACGGGGGTGAGCAGTTCTTC.

This clone was detected a few times. The chain recombines TRBV10-3 with TRBJ2-7, with 8 bases identical to TRBD2. The V and J ends lost 6 bases and 0 bases, in that order; junction bases with no gene match: 4. The CDR3 is 14 residues long. Germline lookup yields CDR1 ENHRY and CDR2 SYGVKD. This CDR3 is CAISGGASSYEQYF. The CDR3, as DNA: TGTGCCATCAGCGGGGGGGCGAGCTCCTACGAGCAGTACTTC.

J is TRBJ2-1 and V is TRBV7-8; D is perhaps TRBD2 (6 bases). Trimming removed 7 bases at V and 6 bases at J, with 19 bases between. The CDR3 sequence is 15 residues long. The germline V gene encodes CDR1 SGHVS and CDR2 FQNEAQ. The CDR3 sequence: CASTQLWRTTNEQFF. The CDR3 DNA reads TGTGCCAGCACCCAGTTGTGGAGGACTACCAATGAGCAGTTCTTC.

This sequence joins TRBV7-9 and TRBJ1-1; a possible D gene is TRBD1 (5 bases). Germline assignment: CDR1 SEHNR and CDR2 FQNEAQ (reference sequence). CDR3 length equals 13 residues. The V end lost 5 bases, the J end lost 4 bases, and 11 bases lay between the germline ends. The CDR3 coding sequence is TGTGCCAGCAGCATTCCGGGGCCCACTGAAGCTTTCTTT. This codes for CASSIPGPTEAFF.

This clone appeared a single time. V is TRBV29-1 and J is TRBJ1-1, with a weak D call TRBD1 (5 bases). Germline CDR1 reads SQVTM; CDR2 reads ANQGSEA. V lost 6 bases to trimming and J lost 8 bases, with 13 bases between them. The CDR3 extends over 11 amino acids. CDR3 region: CSVGATSEAFF. In DNA form, the CDR3 reads TGCAGCGTCGGGGCGACTTCGGAAGCTTTCTTT. The variable domain in full, with the rest retrieved from reference TRBV29-1 and TRBJ1-1, is SAVISQKPSRDICQRGTSLTIQCQVDSQVTMMFWYRQQPGQSLTLIATANQGSEATYESGFVIDKFPISRPNLTFSTLTVSNMSPEDSSIYLCSVGATSEAFFGQGTRLTVV.

V gene TRBV5-1 combines with J gene TRBJ1-5; 9 nucleotides agree with TRBD1. V gave up 4 bases and J gave up 5 bases; unmatched junction bases: 4. The V gene's germline CDR1 is SGHRS and CDR2 YFSETQ. The CDR3 runs 14 residues. The CDR3 sequence is CASSPWTGDQPQHF. The CDR3 bases are TGCGCCAGCAGCCCCTGGACAGGGGATCAGCCCCAGCATTTT.

This clone has just a few counts. The chain employs TRBV10-3 and TRBJ1-5, with D possibly matching TRBD1 (5 bases). Per the germline V gene, CDR1 is ENHRY and CDR2 is SYGVKD. The CDR3 sequence is 12 residues long. V lost 8 bases to trimming and J lost 4 bases, with 9 bases between them. The CDR3 DNA reads as TGTGCCATCGGGCGGACAAATCAGCCCCAGCATTTT. Its translation is CAIGRTNQPQHF.